Shown below are 21 T cell receptor beta chains from a single sample sequenced in a study of technical replicates of blood from several donors (dated by TCRdb to 2016 to 2017). Library construction relied on the immunoSEQ multiplex PCR assay. TCRdb holds this immuneACCESS table with in-frame rearrangements only. Some clones are missing; in checked studies, unresolved V genes explain under half, and the rest has no known cause. For this sample the table gives 55,000 to 80,000 clones, of which 93% were detected only once. Approximately 0.24% of the sample is taken by the ten largest. Source material: T cells isolated from PBMCs. The receptors shown here come from a human donor in good health.

This chain uses TRBV11-3 with TRBJ2-7, with a possible D match to TRBD2 (7 bases). The CDR3 loop spans 15 amino acids. V lost 2 bases and J lost 3, with 14 bases in between. CDR1 is SGHNT and CDR2 is YENEEA in the germline V gene. CDR3 loop: CASSLREGGNYEQYF. CDR3 nucleotides: TGTGCCAGCAGCTTAAGGGAGGGGGGGAACTACGAGCAGTACTTC.

The rearrangement joins TRBV2 to TRBJ1-4; no firm D call. The germline CDR1 and CDR2 sequences are SNHLY and FYNNEI. Trimming shortened V by 8 bases and J by 10 bases, and 17 bases separated the two germline ends. The CDR3 loop spans 13 amino acids. This CDR3 reads CASDLDEGGKLFF. In nucleotides, the CDR3 is TGTGCCAGCGACCTGGACGAGGGAGGAAAACTGTTTTTT.

The CDR3 protein is CASSQVDEKLFF. The CDR3 DNA sequence: TGTGCCAGCAGCCAAGTAGATGAAAAACTGTTTTTT. This rearrangement joins TRBV14 to TRBJ1-4; D unresolved. Germline V lookup: CDR1 SGHDN, CDR2 FVKESK. This CDR3 has 12 residues. The V and J ends lost 1 base and 6 bases respectively, with 3 bases between them.

In DNA, the CDR3 is TGTGCCAGTAGACCCGACAGGGTGGGGGCCTATGGCTACACCTTC. Residues: CASRPDRVGAYGYTF. The V gene is TRBV19, the J gene TRBJ1-2; TRBD1 agrees at 7 bases. The trim removed 6 bases at V and 4 bases at J, leaving 11 bases unmatched. This CDR3 comprises 15 residues. Germline V gene data show CDR1 as LNHDA and CDR2 as SQIVND (reference sequence).

The J gene is TRBJ2-2, the V gene TRBV27; D is perhaps TRBD2 (6 bases). Germline loops: CDR1 MNHEY, CDR2 SMNVEV (reference sequence). V was shortened by 1 base and J by 6 bases, with 12 bases between the two germline ends. The CDR3 covers 15 residues. The CDR3 DNA follows: TGTGCCAGCAGTTTATATCGGGGGTTCTCCGGGGAGCTGTTTTTT. Protein: CASSLYRGFSGELFF.

The rearrangement joins TRBV7-2 to TRBJ1-3; unclear D gene. Germline loops: CDR1 SGHTA, CDR2 FQGNSA. This CDR3 region has 14 residues. The germline V and J ends were trimmed by 5 bases and 4 bases, with 12 bases remaining between them. The CDR3 is CASSPMRAGNTIYF. As DNA, the CDR3 is TGTGCCAGCAGCCCAATGAGAGCCGGAAACACCATATATTTT.

This clone was seen a single time. The chain employs TRBV28 and TRBJ2-1; 10 nucleotides match TRBD2. The CDR3 is made up of 17 amino acids. Germline lookup yields CDR1 MDHEN and CDR2 SYDVKM. V lost 6 bases, J lost 8 bases, and 16 bases stayed unmatched. This chain's CDR3 is CASSPPSGSVVNDEQFF. The CDR3 DNA sequence: TGTGCCAGCAGCCCCCCTAGCGGGAGTGTCGTTAACGATGAGCAGTTCTTC.

The chain carries TRBV11-2 and TRBJ1-4, with D possibly TRBD1 on 5 matching bases. There are 14 residues in the CDR3. The V gene's germline CDR1 is SGHAT and CDR2 FQNNGV. V shed 4 bases and J shed 9 bases, with 15 bases lying between them. As DNA, the CDR3 is TGTGCCAGCAGCTCAACGGGGGGTTTCCAAAAACTGTTTTTT. Residues: CASSSTGGFQKLFF.

The V and J genes are TRBV5-1 and TRBJ2-3; D is undetermined. Germline CDR1 and CDR2: SGHRS and YFSETQ. V was clipped by 2 bases and J by 6 bases, with 13 bases between them. The CDR3 is made up of 14 amino acids. The CDR3: CASSFGSKHDTQYF. CDR3 DNA sequence: TGCGCCAGCAGCTTCGGGTCGAAGCATGATACGCAGTATTTT.

V gene TRBV2 combines with J gene TRBJ1-2; weak D call: TRBD1 (6 bases). Germline CDR1 reads SNHLY; CDR2 reads FYNNEI. The V end was cut by 5 bases, the J end by 8 bases, with 18 bases between. The CDR3 has 14 residues. CDR3 loop: CASSPHPTGAGYTF. As DNA, the CDR3 is TGTGCCAGCAGTCCACACCCGACAGGAGCAGGCTACACCTTC.

The rearrangement uses TRBV11-3 and TRBJ1-4; 7 nucleotides match TRBD1. This CDR3 is built from 17 residues. The J segment lost 0 bases and the V segment lost 1 base, leaving 5 bases of the junction unmatched. Germline loops: CDR1 SGHNT, CDR2 YENEEA. The CDR3, as DNA: TGTGCCAGCAGCTTAGGGGACAGACTTGCAACTAATGAAAAACTGTTTTTT. The encoded protein is CASSLGDRLATNEKLFF.

CDR3 sequence reads: CASSFTSGSYEQYF. The CDR3 nucleotides read TGCGCCAGCAGCTTCACTAGCGGTTCCTACGAGCAGTACTTC. V usage is TRBV5-1 and J usage is TRBJ2-7; 8 bases map to TRBD2. V was pared by 2 bases and J by 1 base, with 2 bases of the junction left unmatched. This CDR3 has 14 residues. From germline, CDR1 is SGHRS and CDR2 YFSETQ.

The sample holds a few counts of this clone. The chain carries TRBV10-1 and TRBJ2-3, with D maybe TRBD2 (6 bases). V was clipped by 6 bases and J by 6 bases, with 34 bases between them. Germline CDR1 and CDR2: WNHNN and SYGVQD (reference sequence). The CDR3 consists of 20 residues. Here the CDR3 reads CASSGRLVGGLSGTQDTQYF. The CDR3 coding sequence is TGCGCCAGCAGCGGACGACTAGTCGGAGGTCTCTCGGGTACACAGGATACGCAGTATTTT.

The V call is TRBV11-2, the J call TRBJ1-1; 9 positions match TRBD1. The length of the CDR3 is 17 residues. J gave up 2 bases and V 3 bases, and 10 bases lay outside the gene matches. CDR1 is SGHAT and CDR2 is FQNNGV in the germline V gene. CDR3 DNA sequence: TGTGCCAGCAGCTTCAACAGGGGGCAGGTGTCCAACACTGAAGCTTTCTTT. It translates to CASSFNRGQVSNTEAFF.

J is TRBJ2-2 and V is TRBV5-4; D remains unclear. Per the germline V gene, CDR1 is SGHNT and CDR2 is YYREEE (reference sequence). The ends were cut back, 1 base at V and 4 bases at J, with 11 bases in the middle. This CDR3 comprises 15 residues. CDR3 sequence (DNA): TGTGCCAGCAGCTTGTTCGGAGTGGGCACCGGGGAGCTGTTTTTT. Translating it yields CASSLFGVGTGELFF.

V is TRBV7-9 and J is TRBJ2-1; D not resolved. Germline V gene sequence: CDR1 SEHNR, CDR2 FQNEAQ (reference sequence). Trimming took 3 bases from V and 2 from J, leaving 11 bases between them. CDR3 length: 15 residues. CDR3: CASSFEKLAYNEQFF. The CDR3 DNA follows: TGTGCCAGCAGCTTCGAGAAGTTGGCCTACAATGAGCAGTTCTTC.

This sequence joins TRBV7-9 and TRBJ2-7; 7 positions agree with TRBD2. This CDR3 spans 14 amino acids. The V gene end was trimmed by 1 base and the J gene end by 1 base; junction bases not matched to a gene: 1. CDR1 and CDR2 from the germline V gene are SEHNR and FQNEAQ (reference sequence). The CDR3 sequence is CASSLGLASYEQYF. The CDR3 DNA is TGTGCCAGCAGCTTAGGACTAGCATCCTACGAGCAGTACTTC.

This rearrangement joins TRBV5-1 to TRBJ1-5, with D unclear. CDR1 SGHRS and CDR2 YFSETQ come from the germline V gene. V gave up 0 bases and J gave up 0 bases, with 10 bases separating them. The CDR3 contains 16 residues. CDR3 bases: TGCGCCAGCAGCTTGGGTAGTCCTTATAGCAATCAGCCCCAGCATTTT. Amino acids: CASSLGSPYSNQPQHF.

V is TRBV5-6 and J is TRBJ2-7, with 7 bases lining up with TRBD1. Germline CDR1 and CDR2: SGHDT and YYEEEE. With V trimmed by 0 bases and J by 6 bases, 0 bases remained unmatched. This CDR3 comprises 12 residues. CDR3 bases: TGTGCCAGCAGCTTGGACAGGGGCGAGCAGTACTTC. This gives the protein CASSLDRGEQYF.

J is TRBJ2-1 and V is TRBV5-1; 7 bases fit TRBD1. The CDR3 is made up of 15 amino acids. Germline V gives CDR1 SGHRS, CDR2 YFSETQ. After removal of 4 bases from V and 8 bases from J, the junction contained 12 bases not matched to a gene. This CDR3 is CASSPSPTGTHEQFF. DNA for the CDR3: TGCGCCAGCAGCCCGTCCCCGACAGGGACCCATGAGCAGTTCTTC. Complete variable domain (other parts from reference TRBV5-1 and TRBJ2-1): KAGVTQTPRYLIKTRGQQVTLSCSPISGHRSVSWYQQTPGQGLQFLFEYFSETQRNKGNFPGRFSGRQFSNSRSEMNVSTLELGDSALYLCASSPSPTGTHEQFFGPGTRLTVL.

The genes are TRBV9 and TRBJ1-4; D is unclear. Germline lookup yields CDR1 SGDLS and CDR2 YYNGEE. V was clipped by 7 bases and J by 10 bases, with 17 bases between them. The CDR3 spans 13 residues. CDR3 sequence reads: CASSNIIGGKLFF. CDR3 in DNA: TGTGCCAGCTCGAACATCATCGGCGGAAAACTGTTTTTT.